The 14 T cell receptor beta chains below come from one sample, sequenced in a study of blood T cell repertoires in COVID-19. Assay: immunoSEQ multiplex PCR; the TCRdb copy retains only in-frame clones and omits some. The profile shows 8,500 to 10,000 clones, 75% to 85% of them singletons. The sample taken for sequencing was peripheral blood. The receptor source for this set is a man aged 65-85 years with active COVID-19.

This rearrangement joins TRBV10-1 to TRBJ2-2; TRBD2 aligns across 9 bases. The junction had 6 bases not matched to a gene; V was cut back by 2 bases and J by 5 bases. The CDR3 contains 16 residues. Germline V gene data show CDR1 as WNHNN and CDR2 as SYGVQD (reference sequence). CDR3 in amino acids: CASSERLAGVTGELFF. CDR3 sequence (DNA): TGCGCCAGCAGTGAGAGGTTAGCGGGAGTTACCGGGGAGCTGTTTTTT.

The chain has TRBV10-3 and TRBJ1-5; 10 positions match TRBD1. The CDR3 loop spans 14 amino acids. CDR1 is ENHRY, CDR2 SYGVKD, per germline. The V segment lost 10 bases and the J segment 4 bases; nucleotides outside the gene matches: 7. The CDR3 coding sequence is TGTGCCACCAATCCGGGACAGGGGAATCAGCCCCAGCATTTT. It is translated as CATNPGQGNQPQHF.

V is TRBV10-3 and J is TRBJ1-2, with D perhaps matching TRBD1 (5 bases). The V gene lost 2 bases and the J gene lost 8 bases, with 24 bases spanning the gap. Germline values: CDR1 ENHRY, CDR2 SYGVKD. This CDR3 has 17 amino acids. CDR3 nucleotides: TGTGCCATCAGTGAGCCGGGAGCCCGTTTGGGACCTCAAGGCTACACCTTC. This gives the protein CAISEPGARLGPQGYTF.

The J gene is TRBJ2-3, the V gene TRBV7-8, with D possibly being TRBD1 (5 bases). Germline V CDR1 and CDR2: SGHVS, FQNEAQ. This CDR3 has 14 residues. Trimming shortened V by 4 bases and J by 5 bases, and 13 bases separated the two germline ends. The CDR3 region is CASSSDTWGDTQYF. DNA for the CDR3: TGTGCCAGCAGCTCGGACACTTGGGGAGATACGCAGTATTTT.

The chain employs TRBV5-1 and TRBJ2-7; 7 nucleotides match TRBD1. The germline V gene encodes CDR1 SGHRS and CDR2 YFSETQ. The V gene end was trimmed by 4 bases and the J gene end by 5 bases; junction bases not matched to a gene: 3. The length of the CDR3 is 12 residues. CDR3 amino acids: CASSRDRDEQYF. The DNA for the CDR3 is TGCGCCAGCAGCCGGGACAGAGACGAGCAGTACTTC.

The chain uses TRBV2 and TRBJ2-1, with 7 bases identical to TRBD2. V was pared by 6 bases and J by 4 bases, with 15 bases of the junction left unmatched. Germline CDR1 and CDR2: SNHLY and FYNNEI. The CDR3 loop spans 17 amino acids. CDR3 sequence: CASRDSRLAGGYNEQFF. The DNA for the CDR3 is TGTGCCAGCAGGGATTCCAGACTAGCTGGGGGTTACAATGAGCAGTTCTTC.

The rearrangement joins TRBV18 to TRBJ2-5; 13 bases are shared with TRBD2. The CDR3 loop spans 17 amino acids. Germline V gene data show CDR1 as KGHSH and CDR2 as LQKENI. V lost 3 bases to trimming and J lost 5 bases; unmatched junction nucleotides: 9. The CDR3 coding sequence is TGTGCCAGCTCACCGACTCTTGGACTAGCGGGAGTTGAGACCCAGTACTTC. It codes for CASSPTLGLAGVETQYF.

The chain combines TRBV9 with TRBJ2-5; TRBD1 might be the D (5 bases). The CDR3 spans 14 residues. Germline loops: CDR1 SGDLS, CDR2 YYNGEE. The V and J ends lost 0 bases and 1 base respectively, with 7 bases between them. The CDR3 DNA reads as TGTGCCAGCAGCGTAGGGGGCCCCCAAGAGACCCAGTACTTC. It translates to CASSVGGPQETQYF.

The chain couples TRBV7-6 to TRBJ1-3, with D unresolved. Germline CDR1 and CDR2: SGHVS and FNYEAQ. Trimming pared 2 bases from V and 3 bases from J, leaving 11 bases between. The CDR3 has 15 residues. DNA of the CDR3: TGTGCCAGCAGCTTATGGGCGCAGAATGGAAACACCATATATTTT. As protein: CASSLWAQNGNTIYF.

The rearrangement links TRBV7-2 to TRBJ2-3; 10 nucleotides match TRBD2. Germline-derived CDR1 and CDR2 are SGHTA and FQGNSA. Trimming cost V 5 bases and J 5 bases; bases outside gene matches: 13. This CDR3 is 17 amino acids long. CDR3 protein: CASSPTLAGAGRDTQYF. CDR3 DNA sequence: TGTGCCAGCAGCCCTACTCTAGCGGGAGCGGGGCGAGATACGCAGTATTTT.

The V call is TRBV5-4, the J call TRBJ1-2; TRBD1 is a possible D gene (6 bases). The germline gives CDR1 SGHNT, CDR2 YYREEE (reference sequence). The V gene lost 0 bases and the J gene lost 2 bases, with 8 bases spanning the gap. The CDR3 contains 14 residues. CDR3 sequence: CASSLDGGNYGYTF. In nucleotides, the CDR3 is TGTGCCAGCAGCTTGGATGGGGGCAACTATGGCTACACCTTC.

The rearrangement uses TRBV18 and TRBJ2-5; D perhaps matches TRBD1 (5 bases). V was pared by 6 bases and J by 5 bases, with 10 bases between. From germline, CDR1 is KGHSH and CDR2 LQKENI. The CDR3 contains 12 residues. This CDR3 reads CASSQDMETQYF. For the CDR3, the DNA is TGTGCCAGCTCCCAGGACATGGAGACCCAGTACTTC.

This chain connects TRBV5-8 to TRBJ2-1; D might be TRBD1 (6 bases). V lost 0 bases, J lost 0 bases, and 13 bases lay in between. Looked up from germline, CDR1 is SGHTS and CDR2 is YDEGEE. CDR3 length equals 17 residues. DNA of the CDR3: TGTGCCAGCAGCTTGGCTGAGGCAGGGGCCTCCTACAATGAGCAGTTCTTC. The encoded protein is CASSLAEAGASYNEQFF.

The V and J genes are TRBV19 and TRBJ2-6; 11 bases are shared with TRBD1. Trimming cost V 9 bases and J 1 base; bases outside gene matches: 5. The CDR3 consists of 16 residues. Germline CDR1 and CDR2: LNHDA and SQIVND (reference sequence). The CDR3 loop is CASGDRGASGANVLTF. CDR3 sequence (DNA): TGTGCCAGCGGGGACAGGGGGGCGTCTGGGGCCAACGTCCTGACTTTC.